The TCR beta chain under discussion was sequenced for a study of cytomegalovirus exposure and HLA in healthy donors. Overall study results and limits: For TCR beta chains, V- and J-gene trimming was later linked to a missense DCLRE1C variant. Within an earlier analysis, most TCR beta V segments proved productive either about 87% or about 30% of the time.

Turning to this clone: The antigen remains undetermined.

Researchers ran the PCR with 60 Vbeta and 13 Jbeta primers. Assay: immunoSEQ multiplex PCR; the TCRdb copy retains only in-frame clones and omits some. Of about 140,000 clones in the sample, roughly 79% are singletons; the top ten hold 1.4% to 1.5%. With 2 bases clipped from V and 0 bases from J, the junction kept 0 bases outside the gene matches. Germline CDR1 SEHNR, CDR2 FQNEAQ (reference sequence). The CDR3 runs 15 residues. This TCR was sampled from a man under 40 in good health and CMV-seropositive. Sequences were obtained from PBMCs. The genes are TRBV7-9 and TRBJ2-2, with TRBD1 matching 7 bases. The CDR3 DNA reads TGTGCCAGCAGCTTAAGGGGGCCGAACACCGGGGAGCTGTTTTTT. Amino acids: CASSLRGPNTGELFF.